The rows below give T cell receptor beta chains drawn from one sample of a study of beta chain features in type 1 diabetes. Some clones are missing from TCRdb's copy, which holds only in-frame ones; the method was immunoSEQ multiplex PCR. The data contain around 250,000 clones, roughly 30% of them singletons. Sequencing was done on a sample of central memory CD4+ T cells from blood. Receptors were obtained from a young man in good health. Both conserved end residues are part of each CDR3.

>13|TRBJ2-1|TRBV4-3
CASGAEQYNEQFF
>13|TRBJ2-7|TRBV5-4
CASSPAPGREQYF
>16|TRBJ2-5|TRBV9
CASSVGTGGGQETQYF
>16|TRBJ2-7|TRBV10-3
CASSDSNRGHAYEQYF
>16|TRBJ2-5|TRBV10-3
CAISAGLAGAEGTQYF
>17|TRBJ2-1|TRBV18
CASSPPILGQGANEQFF
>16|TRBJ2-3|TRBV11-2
CASSPGLAGSTDTQYF
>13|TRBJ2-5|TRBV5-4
CASSLTGGETQYF
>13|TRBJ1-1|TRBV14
CASSQIWGSEAFF
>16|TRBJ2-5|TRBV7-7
CASSPGRGTRWETQYF
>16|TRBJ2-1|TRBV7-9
CASSPPGRGAFNEQFF
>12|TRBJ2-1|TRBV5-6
CASSSLYNEQFF
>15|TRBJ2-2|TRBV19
CASSIGNRESGELFF
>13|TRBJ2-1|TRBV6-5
CASSQDRGNEQFF
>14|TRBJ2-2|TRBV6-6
CASSHPEGGGELFF
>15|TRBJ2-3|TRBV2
CASSERGFLSDTQYF
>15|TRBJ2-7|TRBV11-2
CASSPNSGARYEQYF
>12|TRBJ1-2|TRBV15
CATSRDGYGYTF
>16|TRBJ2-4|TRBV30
CAWRRAATRSQNIQYF
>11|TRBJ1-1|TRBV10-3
CATRNNTEAFF